The T cell receptor (beta chain) described here comes from a study of cytomegalovirus exposure and HLA in healthy donors. Vbeta (60) and Jbeta (13) primers were used in the PCR. Clones were read by immunoSEQ multiplex PCR, and TCRdb kept only the in-frame ones, dropping some. The data contain 250,000 to 300,000 clones, 85% to 95% of them singletons. Trimming took off 7 bases at V and 8 bases at J, with 24 bases between the two ends. The CDR3 spans 17 residues. Germline lookup yields CDR1 MNHNS and CDR2 SASEGT. Source material: PBMCs. V is TRBV6-1 and J is TRBJ1-6, with D tentatively TRBD1 (6 bases). This receptor was obtained from a girl aged 2-10 years in good health and CMV-seronegative. The CDR3 region has the DNA TGTGCCAGCAATGACGCCCGGGACACCCAGGAGGATTCACCCCTCCACTTT. Its protein product is CASNDARDTQEDSPLHF.